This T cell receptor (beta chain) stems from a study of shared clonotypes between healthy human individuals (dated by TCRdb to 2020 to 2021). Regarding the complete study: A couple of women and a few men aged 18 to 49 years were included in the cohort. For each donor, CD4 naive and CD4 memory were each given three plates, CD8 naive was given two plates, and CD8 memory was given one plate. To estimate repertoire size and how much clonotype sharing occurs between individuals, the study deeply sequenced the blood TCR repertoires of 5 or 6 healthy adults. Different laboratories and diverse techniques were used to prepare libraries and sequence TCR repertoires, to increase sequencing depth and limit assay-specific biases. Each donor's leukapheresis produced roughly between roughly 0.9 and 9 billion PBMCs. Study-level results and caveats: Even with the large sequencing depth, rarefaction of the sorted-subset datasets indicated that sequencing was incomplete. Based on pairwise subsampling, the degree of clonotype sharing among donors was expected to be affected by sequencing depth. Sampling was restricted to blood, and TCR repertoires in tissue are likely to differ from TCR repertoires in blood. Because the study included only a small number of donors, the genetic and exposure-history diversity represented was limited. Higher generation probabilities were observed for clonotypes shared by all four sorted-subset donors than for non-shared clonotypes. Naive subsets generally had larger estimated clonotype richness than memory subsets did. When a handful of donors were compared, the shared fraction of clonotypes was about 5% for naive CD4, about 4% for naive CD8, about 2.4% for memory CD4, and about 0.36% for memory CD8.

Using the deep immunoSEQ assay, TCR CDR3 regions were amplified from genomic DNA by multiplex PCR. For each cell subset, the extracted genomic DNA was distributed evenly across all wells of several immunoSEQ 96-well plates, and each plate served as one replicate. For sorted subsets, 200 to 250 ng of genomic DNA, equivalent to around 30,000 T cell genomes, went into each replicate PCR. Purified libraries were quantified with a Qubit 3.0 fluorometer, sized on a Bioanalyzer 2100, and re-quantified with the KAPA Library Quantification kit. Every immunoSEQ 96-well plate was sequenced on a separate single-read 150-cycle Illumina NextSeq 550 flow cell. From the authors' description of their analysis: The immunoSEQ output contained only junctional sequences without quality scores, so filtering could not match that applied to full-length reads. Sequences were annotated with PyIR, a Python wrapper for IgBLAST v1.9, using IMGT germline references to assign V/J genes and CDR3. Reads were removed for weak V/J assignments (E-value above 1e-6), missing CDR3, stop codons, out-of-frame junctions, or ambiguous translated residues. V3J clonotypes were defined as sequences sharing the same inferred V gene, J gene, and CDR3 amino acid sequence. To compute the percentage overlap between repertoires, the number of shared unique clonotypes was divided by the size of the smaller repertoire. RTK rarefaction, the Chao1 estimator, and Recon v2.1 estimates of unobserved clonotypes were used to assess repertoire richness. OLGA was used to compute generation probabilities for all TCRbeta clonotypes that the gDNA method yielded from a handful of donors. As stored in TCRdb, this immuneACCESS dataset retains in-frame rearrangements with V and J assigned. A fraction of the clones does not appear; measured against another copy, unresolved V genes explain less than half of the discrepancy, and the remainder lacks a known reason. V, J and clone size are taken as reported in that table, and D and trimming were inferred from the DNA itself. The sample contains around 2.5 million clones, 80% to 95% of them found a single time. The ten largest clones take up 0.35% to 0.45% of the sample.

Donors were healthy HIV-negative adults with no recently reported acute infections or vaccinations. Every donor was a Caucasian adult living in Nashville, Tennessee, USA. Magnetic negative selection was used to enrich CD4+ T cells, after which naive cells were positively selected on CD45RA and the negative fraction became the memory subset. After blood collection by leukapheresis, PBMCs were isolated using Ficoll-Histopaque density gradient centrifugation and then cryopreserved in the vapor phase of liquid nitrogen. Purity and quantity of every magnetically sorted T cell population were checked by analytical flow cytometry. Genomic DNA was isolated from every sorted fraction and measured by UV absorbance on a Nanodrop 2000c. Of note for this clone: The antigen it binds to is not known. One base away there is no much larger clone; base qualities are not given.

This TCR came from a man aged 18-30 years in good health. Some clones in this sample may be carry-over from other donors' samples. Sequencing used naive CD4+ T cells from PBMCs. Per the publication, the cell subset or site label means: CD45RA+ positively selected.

This receptor has the CDR3 CASSRTAGARNEQFF. The sequenced DNA is TGTGCCAGCAGCCGAACAGCGGGAGCCAGGAATGAGCAGTTCTTC. This sequence uses TRBV7-3 and TRBJ2-1; 8 central nucleotides agree with TRBD2. Including the terminal cysteine and phenylalanine, the CDR3 comprises 15 residues. The only DNA kept is the CDR3, 45 bases in frame from the first base. Reading the germline V gene gives CDR1 SGHTA and CDR2 FQGTGA. Ends trimmed: V by 5 bases, J by 7 bases; bases unmatched to a gene: 10.